The following is a TCR beta chain sequence with its context. This clone was counted a single time. Its cognate antigen has yet to be identified. No much larger clonotype is one base removed from it; base qualities were not supplied. This entry is derived from a study of blood T cell repertoires in COVID-19 (dated by TCRdb to about 2020). The study in broad terms: Samples covering the acute and convalescent phases of COVID-19 were provided by collaborators in the United States, Italy and Spain. The material from the prospective study consisted of cDNA or gDNA derived from T cells, B-cell-depleted T cells, or PBMCs. The dataset comprised deeply sampled blood TCRbeta repertoires from subjects exposed to, actively infected with, or recovered from COVID-19. The repertoires were released in a freely available public database intended as a resource for research on the immune response to SARS-CoV-2. The samples were drawn from the first 160 participants of the ongoing ImmuneRACE study and from some 1,300 subjects provided by 6 global collaborators. Sample metadata almost always included a de-identified subject ID, COVID-19 status, age in years and sex. Where available, HLA class I and class II types were taken from metadata supplied by the sample provider and were not determined by assay-based typing. Study-wide conclusions, independent of this receptor: Clinical and demographic metadata were provided uncurated, with the amount varying by source and participant.

Enrolling through a virtual design, the prospective study's participants ranged in age from roughly 18 to 89 years and lived across about two dozen United States geographic areas. In the prospective study, cohorts were assigned on the basis of participant-reported clinical history obtained from a screening survey and a study questionnaire. In the prospective study, whole blood, serum and a nasopharyngeal or oropharyngeal swab were collected from each participant by mobile phlebotomists. Participants in the prospective study had the option to provide additional blood draws and questionnaires over a roughly two-month period. Before DNA extraction, blood samples from the prospective study were shipped at room temperature or frozen. TCRbeta CDR3 regions were amplified from genomic DNA using the immunoSEQ Assay, a bias-controlled multiplex PCR. The authors' analysis ran thus. Nucleated cell counts per sample were estimated from amplification of reference gene primers within the assay. To quantify the absolute abundance of each unique TCRbeta CDR3 rearrangement, sequence reads were collapsed and filtered. For each sample, productive Simpson clonality was calculated as the square root of Simpson's diversity index over productive rearrangements. As stored in TCRdb, this immuneACCESS dataset retains in-frame rearrangements with V and J assigned. A fraction of the clones does not appear; measured against another copy, unresolved V genes explain less than half of the discrepancy, and the remainder lacks a known reason. V, J and clone size are taken as reported in that table, and D and trimming were inferred from the DNA itself. The sample data list roughly 300,000 clones, and 70% to 90% of these were observed just once. 4% to 5.5% of the sample rests with the top ten.

The CDR3 goes from the cysteine to the phenylalanine over 14 residues. The only DNA kept is the CDR3, 42 bases in frame from the first base. From V the trimming removes 5 bases and from J it removes 7 bases, while the gene matches leave 10 bases of the junction unaccounted for. For CDR1 and CDR2, the germline V gene (reference sequence) lists MNHEY and SMNVEV. Recombination joined TRBV27 with TRBJ1-2, and 7 bases in between align with TRBD1. The source is a woman aged 40 to 49 with acute COVID-19. The material sequenced was PBMCs or T cells enriched from blood (not recorded which). The CDR3 protein is CASSPLDRESGYTF. The nucleotide sequence reads as follows: TGTGCCAGCAGTCCCCTCGACAGGGAAAGTGGCTACACCTTC.